This T cell receptor (beta chain) was captured by sequencing in a study of neoadjuvant anti-PD-1 for oral cavity cancer (dated by TCRdb to the early 2020s). Context from the whole study: Before undergoing curative-intent surgical resection, most patients got three to four biweekly nivolumab doses at 3 mg/kg. Patients who did not progress were given a fourth nivolumab dose at about day 43 and had definitive surgical resection on days 50-56. Under RECIST 1.1, patients with complete response, partial response or stable disease were classed as responders, and patients with progression were classed as non-responders. There were about a dozen patients in the parent correlative cohort, and the response rate was about 36%. What the work shows at the level of the full study, not this receptor alone: Only a few patients per response group were included in the TCR analyses, and the authors called for validation in larger cohorts. Higher pretreatment blood Treg/Th17 ratios correlated with higher pretreatment blood TCRbeta clonality and lower post-treatment tumor TCRbeta clonality. After neoadjuvant nivolumab, non-responders showed significantly higher T cell clonality (Gini index) in PBMCs than responders did.

For deep sequencing, each PBMC sample was run in six replicates, with libraries mostly built from 400 to 500 ng of input genomic DNA. The immunoSEQ hsTCRbeta kit was used to prepare TCRbeta libraries, following the manufacturer's instructions. The completed libraries were mixed into a single pool at 3 nM, then sequenced with an Illumina NovaSeq 6000 S4 flow cell. In the original analysis: The immunoSEQ Analyzer was used for raw data preprocessing and quality control. The analysis was restricted to productive rearrangements, with each unique CDR3 amino acid sequence defining a clonotype. Repertoire clonality was estimated as the Gini-Simpson index, which was calculated using the R package tcR. Student's t test was used to compare Gini indices, and Pearson correlation was used to assess associations with tumor size change. As stored in TCRdb, this immuneACCESS dataset retains in-frame rearrangements with V and J assigned. A fraction of the clones does not appear; measured against another copy, unresolved V genes explain less than half of the discrepancy, and the remainder lacks a known reason. V and J calls and clone size are copied from that table; D and trimming were computed from the DNA. This sample is represented by 6,500 to 8,000 clones; 50% to 80% of them were singletons. The ten largest make up 2.5% to 4% of the sample.

This clone showed up just once. No cognate antigen has been identified for it. No quality values exist for individual bases; no much larger clone is one base distant. Including the terminal cysteine and phenylalanine, the CDR3 comprises 14 residues. Only the CDR3 region is kept as DNA, spanning 42 bases read in frame from base 1. The germline V gene encodes CDR1 LGHNA and CDR2 YNFKEQ. V is shortened by 0 bases, J by 8 bases, and the region joining them spans 13 bases. The sample's time point label is to be understood as: after neoadjuvant nivolumab, at surgical resection. The patients had newly diagnosed stage II-IVA oral cavity squamous cell carcinoma and had not received any prior systemic or radiation treatment. The cohort was composed of patients with HPV-negative, locally advanced oral cavity squamous cell carcinoma. Peripheral blood mononuclear cells were analyzed directly, without maintenance or expansion in culture. Samples came from a longitudinal correlative study of a single-arm phase II trial of neoadjuvant nivolumab in oral cavity squamous cell carcinoma. Genomic DNA-based TCRbeta sequencing was performed on subject-matched pre- and post-treatment PBMCs and tumors from three responders and three non-responders. Peripheral blood mononuclear cells were drawn once before nivolumab treatment and a second time after treatment, when surgery took place. Genomic DNA was isolated from PBMCs using the Maxwell RSC DNA from Cells kit.

The specimen was PBMCs, collected after nivolumab (anti-PD-1) treatment. This receptor was identified in a person aged 35 to 85 with oral cavity squamous cell carcinoma. The chain couples TRBV4-2 to TRBJ1-1; no D gene call is confident. CDR3 reads: CASSQELGPLEAFF. The bases read TGTGCCAGCAGCCAAGAATTAGGGCCTTTGGAAGCTTTCTTT.